The 31 T cell receptor beta chains in this list originate from one sample, sequenced in a study of cytomegalovirus exposure and HLA in healthy donors. 13 Jbeta primers and 60 Vbeta primers were used for the PCR. TCRdb keeps only in-frame clones here, not all; method: immunoSEQ multiplex PCR. The sample shows roughly 180,000 clones, roughly 80% of them seen only once. The sequenced material came from PBMCs. These receptors were taken from a woman aged 30 to 39 in good health and CMV-seropositive.

V usage is TRBV19 and J usage is TRBJ1-4, with 9 bases identical to TRBD1. V lost 6 bases to trimming and J lost 8 bases; unmatched junction nucleotides: 7. Germline V gives CDR1 LNHDA, CDR2 SQIVND (reference sequence). The CDR3 loop spans 14 amino acids. This chain's CDR3 is CASSGTGLGEKLFF. The CDR3 bases are TGTGCCAGTAGCGGGACAGGGCTTGGCGAAAAACTGTTTTTT.

This clone was seen more than once but under ten times. The chain employs TRBV6-5 and TRBJ1-4; 8 bases line up with TRBD1. Trimming took 6 bases from V and 10 from J; bases not matched to a gene: 7. The CDR3 is made up of 13 amino acids. The germline CDR1 and CDR2 sequences are MNHEY and SVGAGI. The CDR3: CASSRTGFGKLFF. The CDR3 DNA reads as TGTGCCAGCAGCCGGACAGGGTTTGGAAAACTGTTTTTT.

This clone was recorded only once. CDR3 loop: CASSLGQGVWNGYTF. DNA for the CDR3: TGTGCCAGCAGCTTGGGACAGGGGGTTTGGAATGGCTACACCTTC. This chain joins TRBV7-8 and TRBJ1-2; 11 nucleotides match TRBD1. The CDR3 totals 15 residues. Germline V lookup: CDR1 SGHVS, CDR2 FQNEAQ. V lost 3 bases, J lost 6 bases, and 6 bases stayed unmatched.

The chain recombines TRBV4-2 with TRBJ1-2; 8 bases line up with TRBD1. Losses at the gene ends were 1 base for V and 8 bases for J; bases not matched to a gene: 6. The CDR3 loop spans 14 amino acids. From germline, CDR1 is LGHNA and CDR2 YNFKEQ. CDR3 sequence (DNA): TGTGCCAGCAGCCAAGTGACAGGGGTAATAGGCTACACCTTC. Its protein is CASSQVTGVIGYTF.

CDR3 sequence: CASTLGGQAFF. The CDR3 nucleotides read TGTGCCAGTACTCTCGGGGGACAAGCTTTCTTT. V usage is TRBV19 and J usage is TRBJ1-1; weak D call: TRBD1 (5 bases). The CDR3 length is 11 residues. Trimming took 7 bases from V and 9 from J, leaving 12 bases between them. Looked up from germline, CDR1 is LNHDA and CDR2 is SQIVND (reference sequence).

The rearrangement uses TRBV5-6 and TRBJ2-2; 8 bases map to TRBD2. V lost 3 bases to trimming and J lost 4 bases; unmatched junction nucleotides: 8. Germline V lookup: CDR1 SGHDT, CDR2 YYEEEE. This CDR3 contains 16 residues. CDR3 amino acids: CASSWDGRAGTGELFF. CDR3 nucleotide sequence: TGTGCCAGCAGCTGGGACGGGAGGGCCGGCACCGGGGAGCTGTTTTTT.

The chain is built from TRBV5-1 and TRBJ2-7; 9 positions match TRBD1. Trimming took 3 bases from V and 5 from J; bases not matched to a gene: 6. The germline V gene encodes CDR1 SGHRS and CDR2 YFSETQ. The CDR3 spans 14 residues. The CDR3 DNA reads as TGCGCCAGCAGCTCCCGGGACAGGGTCCACGAGCAGTACTTC. Residues: CASSSRDRVHEQYF.

This chain links TRBV18 with TRBJ1-1; D might be TRBD1 (5 bases). There are 13 residues in the CDR3. Germline CDR1 reads KGHSH; CDR2 reads LQKENI. V gave up 6 bases and J gave up 7 bases, with 15 bases separating them. The CDR3 reads CASSPAGGNEAFF. As DNA, the CDR3 is TGTGCCAGCTCCCCCGCCGGGGGAAATGAAGCTTTCTTT. Variable domain in full (rest from reference TRBV18 and TRBJ1-1): NAGVMQNPRHLVRRRGQEARLRCSPMKGHSHVYWYRQLPEEGLKFMVYLQKENIIDESGMPKERFSAEFPKEGPSILRIQQVVRGDSAAYFCASSPAGGNEAFFGQGTRLTVV.

CDR3 protein: CASSSVRGEQYF. The DNA for the CDR3 is TGTGCCAGCAGCTCCGTCAGGGGAGAGCAGTACTTC. The V and J genes are TRBV7-8 and TRBJ2-7, with a weak D call TRBD1 (6 bases). CDR3 length: 12 amino acids. The V end lost 4 bases, the J end lost 7 bases, and 11 bases lay between the germline ends. CDR1 SGHVS and CDR2 FQNEAQ come from the germline V gene.

This clone was recorded once. The chain is built from TRBV4-1 and TRBJ1-1; D not resolved. Between the trimmed V and J ends, which lost 1 base and 4 bases, there was a span of 13 bases. The CDR3 spans 15 residues. Germline CDR1 is MGHRA and CDR2 is YSYEKL. The DNA for the CDR3 is TGCGCCAGCAGCCAAGCTCTTGGACTCGTCACTGAAGCTTTCTTT. As protein: CASSQALGLVTEAFF.

This clone was observed a single time. This rearrangement joins TRBV6-1 to TRBJ1-1; D is possibly TRBD1 (5 bases). CDR1 and CDR2 (germline): MNHNS, SASEGT. The V gene lost 2 bases and the J gene lost 5 bases, with 12 bases spanning the gap. CDR3 size: 14 residues. The CDR3 DNA follows: TGTGCCAGCAGTGAACACCCTTCAGGGACTGAAGCTTTCTTT. Translation: CASSEHPSGTEAFF.

The chain recombines TRBV6-5 with TRBJ2-7, with TRBD1 matching 7 bases. The V and J ends lost 5 bases and 3 bases, in that order; junction bases with no gene match: 7. The CDR3 runs to 14 residues. Germline loops: CDR1 MNHEY, CDR2 SVGAGI. The DNA for the CDR3 is TGTGCCAGCAGTGAAACCGGGACAGTCTACGAGCAGTACTTC. It encodes CASSETGTVYEQYF.

This clone was seen only once. The chain is built from TRBV4-3 and TRBJ2-1, with 12 positions matching TRBD2. Germline-derived CDR1 and CDR2 are LGHNA and YSLEER. The CDR3 is made up of 18 amino acids. Unmatched junction bases numbered 15, after V lost 0 bases and J lost 12 bases. CDR3 bases: TGCGCCAGCAGCCAAGAGGCCAGAACTAGCGGGGGGAGTGGGGGGCAGTTCTTC. Protein sequence: CASSQEARTSGGSGGQFF.

The chain joins TRBV28 to TRBJ2-6; 10 nucleotides agree with TRBD1. J was trimmed by 4 bases and V by 5 bases; bases with no gene match: 11. This CDR3 comprises 18 residues. Germline loops: CDR1 MDHEN, CDR2 SYDVKM. The CDR3 DNA is TGTGCCAGCAGTATCTGGGACAGGGGTGCGTGGGGGGCCAACGTCCTGACTTTC. Amino acid sequence: CASSIWDRGAWGANVLTF.

This rearrangement joins TRBV7-9 to TRBJ2-1, with D possibly TRBD2 on 6 matching bases. CDR1 is SEHNR and CDR2 is FQNEAQ in the germline V gene (reference sequence). The V and J ends lost 4 bases and 7 bases respectively, with 17 bases between them. This CDR3 is built from 15 residues. The CDR3: CASSSAPSEWNEQFF. For the CDR3, the DNA is TGTGCCAGCAGCTCAGCGCCTAGCGAATGGAATGAGCAGTTCTTC.

J is TRBJ2-7 and V is TRBV14; tentative D call: TRBD1 (5 bases). Germline V gene lookup returns CDR1 SGHDN and CDR2 FVKESK. This CDR3 has 15 residues. The V end was cut by 4 bases, the J end by 0 bases, with 13 bases between. The CDR3 DNA sequence: TGTGCCAGCAGCCTTGGAAAGGGGCCCTCCTACGAGCAGTACTTC. Translated: CASSLGKGPSYEQYF.

The chain has TRBV7-9 and TRBJ2-7; TRBD2 might be the D (6 bases). The V gene's germline CDR1 is SEHNR and CDR2 FQNEAQ (reference sequence). Trimming shortened V by 2 bases and J by 1 base, and 9 bases separated the two germline ends. The CDR3 has 14 amino acids. CDR3 residues: CASSLREISYEQYF. For the CDR3, the DNA is TGTGCCAGCAGCTTACGGGAGATTTCCTACGAGCAGTACTTC. Using reference TRBV7-9 and TRBJ2-7 for the parts outside the CDR3, the full variable domain is DTGVSQNPRHKITKRGQNVTFRCDPISEHNRLYWYRQTLGQGPEFLTYFQNEAQLEKSRLLSDRFSAERPKGSFSTLEIQRTEQGDSAMYLCASSLREISYEQYFGPGTRLTVT.

V and J are TRBV5-1 and TRBJ2-2, with TRBD2 identical over 7 bases. The junction had 9 bases not matched to a gene; V was cut back by 3 bases and J by 4 bases. The CDR3 runs to 16 residues. The V gene's germline CDR1 is SGHRS and CDR2 YFSETQ. The CDR3 nucleotides read TGCGCCAGCAGCTCCCCTGCGGGAGCACCCACCGGGGAGCTGTTTTTT. It yields the protein CASSSPAGAPTGELFF.

V is TRBV5-1 and J is TRBJ2-3; unclear D gene. Per the germline V gene, CDR1 is SGHRS and CDR2 is YFSETQ. V was cut by 4 bases and J by 4 bases, with 7 bases left in between. This CDR3 has 12 amino acids. CDR3 nucleotides: TGCGCCAGCAGCCCCTACGCAGATACGCAGTATTTT. It encodes CASSPYADTQYF.

This chain connects TRBV11-2 to TRBJ1-3, with TRBD1 as a possible D gene (6 bases). V was trimmed by 1 base and J by 2 bases, leaving 9 bases between them. Germline V gives CDR1 SGHAT, CDR2 FQNNGV. The CDR3 consists of 15 residues. CDR3 in amino acids: CASSLVRGTGNTIYF. DNA for the CDR3: TGTGCCAGCAGCTTAGTCAGGGGCACTGGAAACACCATATATTTT.

The V gene is TRBV10-3, the J gene TRBJ2-7, with TRBD1 as a possible D gene (6 bases). Germline CDR1 and CDR2: ENHRY and SYGVKD. The V end lost 11 bases, the J end lost 4 bases, and 21 bases lay between the germline ends. The CDR3 has 14 amino acids. CDR3 sequence: CASQQGPRVYEQYF. The CDR3 DNA sequence: TGTGCCTCACAACAGGGCCCCCGGGTTTACGAGCAGTACTTC.

The rearrangement links TRBV27 to TRBJ2-2; 7 bases agree with TRBD2. CDR3 length equals 15 residues. Losses at the gene ends were 5 bases for V and 6 bases for J; bases not matched to a gene: 9. The germline V gene has CDR1 MNHEY and CDR2 SMNVEV (reference sequence). CDR3: CASSPREEVAGELFF. The CDR3 DNA reads TGTGCCAGCAGTCCCCGGGAGGAGGTGGCCGGGGAGCTGTTTTTT.

The gene calls are TRBV2 and TRBJ1-5; D is unresolved. Germline V gene sequence: CDR1 SNHLY, CDR2 FYNNEI. The CDR3 has 13 residues. V shed 4 bases and J shed 2 bases, with 6 bases lying between them. CDR3 loop: CASSVRGNQPQHF. CDR3 DNA: TGTGCCAGCAGTGTCCGGGGCAATCAGCCCCAGCATTTT.

The chain links TRBV18 to TRBJ2-3, with D unclear. V lost 1 base and J 1 base, leaving 6 bases between the germline ends. CDR1 and CDR2 from the germline V gene are KGHSH and LQKENI. This CDR3 comprises 14 residues. Here the CDR3 reads CASSPLTGTDTQYF. The DNA of the CDR3 is TGTGCCAGCTCACCACTAACGGGCACAGATACGCAGTATTTT.

CDR3 bases: TGTGCCACTTGGACAGGGCCCAACACTGAAGCTTTCTTT. Translating it yields CATWTGPNTEAFF. The V and J genes are TRBV2 and TRBJ1-1, with TRBD1 identical over 8 bases. Germline lookup yields CDR1 SNHLY and CDR2 FYNNEI. J lost 2 bases, V lost 10 bases, and 6 bases had no gene match. The CDR3 extends over 13 amino acids.

This clone has more than one count but fewer than ten. The chain has TRBV6-5 and TRBJ2-7; perhaps TRBD2 as D (5 bases). V was trimmed by 2 bases and J by 4 bases, leaving 18 bases between them. The germline V gene has CDR1 MNHEY and CDR2 SVGAGI. This CDR3 spans 16 amino acids. The CDR3: CASSYRGSGSRYEQYF. CDR3 in DNA: TGTGCCAGCAGTTACCGAGGGTCGGGTTCTAGGTACGAGCAGTACTTC.

V is TRBV6-6 and J is TRBJ2-3; 11 bases match TRBD2. The CDR3 consists of 15 residues. The J segment lost 3 bases and the V segment lost 6 bases, leaving 5 bases of the junction unmatched. Germline V gene data show CDR1 as MNHNY and CDR2 as SVGAGI (reference sequence). The CDR3 reads CASRPGLAETDTQYF. The DNA for the CDR3 is TGTGCCAGCAGACCGGGACTAGCGGAAACAGATACGCAGTATTTT.

The V and J genes are TRBV5-6 and TRBJ2-1; D might be TRBD2 (6 bases). V was clipped by 2 bases and J by 7 bases, with 16 bases between them. CDR1 and CDR2 from the germline V gene are SGHDT and YYEEEE. The CDR3 has 15 residues. The CDR3 sequence: CASSFRSSALNEQFF. The DNA for the CDR3 is TGTGCCAGCAGCTTCAGGTCTAGCGCCTTAAATGAGCAGTTCTTC.

The chain links TRBV7-8 to TRBJ2-3; tentative D call: TRBD1 (7 bases). This CDR3 has 14 residues. V was trimmed by 7 bases and J by 1 base, leaving 12 bases between them. Per germline, CDR1 SGHVS and CDR2 FQNEAQ. CDR3 sequence (DNA): TGTGCCAGCAACTCCAGGGGGGGCACAGATACGCAGTATTTT. Translating gives CASNSRGGTDTQYF.

This chain connects TRBV15 to TRBJ2-7, with D perhaps TRBD1 (5 bases). CDR1 and CDR2 (germline): LNHNV, YYDKDF (reference sequence). The CDR3 is 15 residues long. Trimming took off 6 bases at V and 0 bases at J, with 15 bases between the two ends. The CDR3 DNA reads TGTGCCACCAGGGGAACAGGTTCGGCCTCCTACGAGCAGTACTTC. Protein: CATRGTGSASYEQYF.

The chain recombines TRBV4-2 with TRBJ2-1, with D perhaps matching TRBD2 (6 bases). Germline V gene data show CDR1 as LGHNA and CDR2 as YNFKEQ. The CDR3 totals 17 residues. Deletions cut 0 bases from V and 7 bases from J, with 19 bases between. The CDR3 region is CASSQEVTRGMGNEQFF. The CDR3 nucleotides read TGTGCCAGCAGCCAAGAAGTTACCCGGGGGATGGGTAATGAGCAGTTCTTC.